The next 5 T cell receptor beta chains were all read from a single sample in a study of shared clonotypes between healthy human individuals. Using immunoSEQ multiplex PCR, the repertoire was profiled, and TCRdb retains in-frame clones only, with some absent. Of roughly 2,000,000 clones listed, around 93% are singletons. Terminally differentiated effector memory CD45RA+ cells were excluded from the naive CD8 cells, which were CD45RO-negative and positively selected for CCR7. Sequencing was done on a sample of naive CD8+ T cells from PBMCs. The receptors were sampled from a man between 18 and 29 years old in good health. Some clones in this sample may be carry-over from other donors' samples.

The V gene is TRBV27, the J gene TRBJ1-2; 9 bases are a match to TRBD1. The trim removed 7 bases at V and 7 bases at J, leaving 4 bases unmatched. Per the germline V gene, CDR1 is MNHEY and CDR2 is SMNVEV (reference sequence). The length of the CDR3 is 12 residues. The CDR3 sequence: CASTDRGGGYTF. As DNA, the CDR3 is TGTGCCAGCACGGACAGGGGAGGTGGCTACACCTTC.

This chain uses TRBV29-1 with TRBJ1-2; D is uncertain. This CDR3 comprises 12 residues. Trimming left V 5 bases short and J 4 bases short, with 11 bases between. Germline assignment: CDR1 SQVTM and CDR2 ANQGSEA. Here the CDR3 DNA reads TGCAGCGTTAATTCAGGCATCTATGGCTACACCTTC. Translated: CSVNSGIYGYTF.

This chain joins TRBV27 and TRBJ2-2; 13 bases map to TRBD2. The germline V gene encodes CDR1 MNHEY and CDR2 SMNVEV (reference sequence). Losses at the gene ends were 5 bases for V and 6 bases for J; bases not matched to a gene: 3. CDR3 length: 15 amino acids. The CDR3 loop reads CASSGLAGVAGELFF. In DNA, the CDR3 is TGTGCCAGCAGTGGACTAGCGGGAGTTGCCGGGGAGCTGTTTTTT.

This sequence joins TRBV25-1 and TRBJ2-7, with 9 bases identical to TRBD1. Germline V gene lookup returns CDR1 MGHDK and CDR2 SYGVNS. Unmatched junction bases numbered 3, after V lost 8 bases and J lost 1 base. The CDR3 totals 13 residues. The CDR3 DNA follows: TGTGCCAGCGGTGGACAGGGGTCCTACGAGCAGTACTTC. Translation gives CASGGQGSYEQYF.

The chain has TRBV4-1 and TRBJ2-5; tentatively, D is TRBD2 (6 bases). The CDR3 sequence is 20 residues long. The V end was cut by 2 bases, the J end by 2 bases, with 27 bases between. Germline V gives CDR1 MGHRA, CDR2 YSYEKL. CDR3 in amino acids: CASSQNGPSVGVGVQETQYF. The CDR3 DNA is TGCGCCAGCAGCCAAAATGGTCCTAGCGTAGGGGTCGGAGTTCAAGAGACCCAGTACTTC.